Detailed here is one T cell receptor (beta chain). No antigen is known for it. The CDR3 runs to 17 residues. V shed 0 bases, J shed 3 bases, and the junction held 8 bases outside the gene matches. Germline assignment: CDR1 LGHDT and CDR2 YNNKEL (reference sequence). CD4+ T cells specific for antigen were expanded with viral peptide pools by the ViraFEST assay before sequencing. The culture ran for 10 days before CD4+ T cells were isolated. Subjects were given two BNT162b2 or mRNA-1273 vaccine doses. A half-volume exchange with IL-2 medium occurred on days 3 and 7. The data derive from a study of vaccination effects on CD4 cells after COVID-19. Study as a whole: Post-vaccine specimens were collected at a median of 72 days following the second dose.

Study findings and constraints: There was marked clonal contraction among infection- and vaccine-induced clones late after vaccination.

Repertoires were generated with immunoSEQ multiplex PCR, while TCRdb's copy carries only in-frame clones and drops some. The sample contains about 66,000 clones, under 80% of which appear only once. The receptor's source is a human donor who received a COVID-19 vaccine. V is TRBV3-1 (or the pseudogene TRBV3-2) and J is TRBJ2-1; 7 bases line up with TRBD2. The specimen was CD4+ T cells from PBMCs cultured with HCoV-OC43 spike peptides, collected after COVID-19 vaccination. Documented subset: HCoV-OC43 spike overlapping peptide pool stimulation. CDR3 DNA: TGTGCCAGCAGCCAAGAGGCGAGGAGCGGGGTCTACAATGAGCAGTTCTTC. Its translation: CASSQEARSGVYNEQFF.